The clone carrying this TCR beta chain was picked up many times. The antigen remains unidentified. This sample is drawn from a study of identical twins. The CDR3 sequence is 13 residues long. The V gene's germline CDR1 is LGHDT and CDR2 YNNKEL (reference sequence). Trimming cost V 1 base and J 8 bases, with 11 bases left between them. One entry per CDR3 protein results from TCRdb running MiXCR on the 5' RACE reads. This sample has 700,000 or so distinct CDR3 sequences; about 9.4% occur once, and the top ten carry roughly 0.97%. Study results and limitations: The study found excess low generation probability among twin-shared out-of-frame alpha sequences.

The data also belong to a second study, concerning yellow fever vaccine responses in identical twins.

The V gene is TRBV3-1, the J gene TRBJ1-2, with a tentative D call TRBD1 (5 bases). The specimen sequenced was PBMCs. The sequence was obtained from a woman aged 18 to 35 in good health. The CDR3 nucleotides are TGTGCCAGCAGCCAAGCAGGGAGCGGCGGCTACACCTTC. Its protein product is CASSQAGSGGYTF.